These T cell receptor beta chains were read from a single sample in a study of blood T cell repertoires in COVID-19. Clones were read by immunoSEQ multiplex PCR, and TCRdb kept only the in-frame ones, dropping some. The profile shows some 200,000 clones, about 85% of them singletons. Sequencing was done on a sample of peripheral blood. These receptors came from a woman aged 80 or older with acute or convalescent COVID-19. Each CDR3 is given with its conserved first and last residue. A D gene is named only where the DNA matches it firmly. The size of a clone is reported for some rows only, either as once, few or many, or as a class for expanded clones.

len,d_gene,v_gene,abundance,j_gene,CDR3aa,CDR3nt
14,TRBD1,TRBV5-1,-,TRBJ1-4,CASSPQGAGEKLFF,TGCGCCAGCAGCCCACAGGGGGCAGGGGAAAAACTGTTTTTT
15,-,TRBV7-2,-,TRBJ1-5,CASSLDTALNQPQHF,TGTGCCAGCAGCTTAGATACAGCTCTCAATCAGCCCCAGCATTTT
16,-,TRBV19,once,TRBJ2-4,CASSNQGPGAKNIQYF,TGTGCCAGTAGTAATCAGGGGCCGGGGGCCAAAAACATTCAGTACTTC
16,-,TRBV3-1/TRBV3-2,-,TRBJ1-2,CASSQAGSLKNYGYTF,TGTGCCAGCAGCCAAGCAGGTTCCCTAAAGAACTATGGCTACACCTTC
13,-,TRBV27,-,TRBJ1-2,CASSFRGAYGYTF,TGTGCCAGCAGTTTCAGGGGAGCCTATGGCTACACCTTC
15,TRBD1,TRBV10-3,-,TRBJ1-2,CAISEGTGGSYGYTF,TGTGCCATCAGTGAGGGGACAGGGGGGAGCTATGGCTACACCTTC
12,-,TRBV25-1,-,TRBJ1-2,CASSWGFAGYTF,TGTGCCAGCAGTTGGGGCTTCGCCGGCTACACCTTC
12,-,TRBV30,few,TRBJ2-7,CAWSRQVAEQYF,TGTGCCTGGAGTAGACAGGTGGCCGAGCAGTACTTC
13,TRBD2,TRBV12-3/TRBV12-4,-,TRBJ2-7,CASSSGGGGEQYF,TGTGCCAGCAGCTCGGGCGGGGGAGGCGAGCAGTACTTC
15,TRBD2,TRBV19,-,TRBJ2-3,CASRRAGVSTDTQYF,TGTGCCAGTAGGAGGGCGGGGGTTAGCACAGATACGCAGTATTTT
14,-,TRBV6-1,-,TRBJ2-7,CASSEKGGSYEQYF,TGTGCCAGCAGTGAGAAGGGGGGGTCCTACGAGCAGTACTTC
14,TRBD1,TRBV12-5,-,TRBJ1-2,CASGLGQGARGYTF,TGTGCTAGTGGCCTGGGACAGGGGGCAAGGGGCTACACCTTC
15,TRBD2,TRBV4-1,-,TRBJ2-4,CASSPRVSREGLQYF,TGCGCCAGCAGCCCGAGGGTTTCCAGGGAGGGCCTTCAGTACTTC
15,-,TRBV5-8,-,TRBJ2-5,CASSLGGGLAETQYF,TGTGCCAGCAGCTTGGGGGGGGGCCTAGCGGAGACCCAGTACTTC
13,TRBD1,TRBV5-7,once,TRBJ1-2,CASRQTGDDGYTF,TGTGCCAGCAGACAGACAGGGGACGATGGCTACACCTTC
13,TRBD1,TRBV27,-,TRBJ2-7,CASSGSGTGEQYF,TGTGCCAGCAGTGGCTCCGGGACAGGTGAGCAGTACTTC
11,-,TRBV21-1,-,TRBJ1-5,CASSKPQGWHF,TGTGCCAGCAGCAAACCCCAGGGATGGCATTTT